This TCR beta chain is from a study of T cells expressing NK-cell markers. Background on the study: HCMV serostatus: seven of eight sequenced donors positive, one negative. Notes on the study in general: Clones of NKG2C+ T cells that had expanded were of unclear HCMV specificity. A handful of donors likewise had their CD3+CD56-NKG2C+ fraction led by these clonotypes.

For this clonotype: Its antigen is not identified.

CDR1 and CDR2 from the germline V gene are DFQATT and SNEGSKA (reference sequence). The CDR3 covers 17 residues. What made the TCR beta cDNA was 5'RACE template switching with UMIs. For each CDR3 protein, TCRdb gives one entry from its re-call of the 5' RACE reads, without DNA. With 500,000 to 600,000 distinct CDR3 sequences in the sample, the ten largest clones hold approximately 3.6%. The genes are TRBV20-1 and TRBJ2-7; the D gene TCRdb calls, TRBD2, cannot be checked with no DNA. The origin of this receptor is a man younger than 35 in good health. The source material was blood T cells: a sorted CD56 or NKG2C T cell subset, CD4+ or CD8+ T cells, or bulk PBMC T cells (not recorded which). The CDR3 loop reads CSARDQVLAGPSDEQYF.